The source of this T cell receptor (beta chain) is a study of cytomegalovirus exposure and HLA in healthy donors. Findings and caveats of the study: Indistinguishability led to the exclusion of some V segments, TRBV6-2 and TRBV6-3 included. In a later analysis, TCR beta V- and J-gene trimming showed a link to a missense DCLRE1C variant. Accurate HLA-A and HLA-B prediction from TCR beta sequences was reported for most subjects.

Researchers ran the PCR with 60 Vbeta and 13 Jbeta primers. Original handling: About 12 million of the about 80 million unique TCR beta chains counted in a later analysis were shared. Profiling relied on immunoSEQ multiplex PCR, and the TCRdb table lists in-frame clones only, not all of them. V and J calls and clone size follow that table, whereas D and trimming were derived from the DNA. In all, the sample yields around 52,000 clones. With respect to this clone: Its antigen is currently unknown. Additional DNA sequences in this sample encode the identical CDR3.

This CDR3 has 13 amino acids. V trimming: 4 bases; J trimming: 5 bases; junction bases outside the gene matches: 3. Per germline, CDR1 SGHTA and CDR2 FQGTGA. The sample was PBMCs. The receptor was derived from a man aged 40-49 years in good health and CMV-seropositive. The chain has TRBV7-3 and TRBJ2-7; 9 positions match TRBD1. The CDR3 region is CASSSGQGNEQYF. The CDR3 nucleotides are TGTGCCAGCAGCTCAGGACAGGGGAACGAGCAGTACTTC.